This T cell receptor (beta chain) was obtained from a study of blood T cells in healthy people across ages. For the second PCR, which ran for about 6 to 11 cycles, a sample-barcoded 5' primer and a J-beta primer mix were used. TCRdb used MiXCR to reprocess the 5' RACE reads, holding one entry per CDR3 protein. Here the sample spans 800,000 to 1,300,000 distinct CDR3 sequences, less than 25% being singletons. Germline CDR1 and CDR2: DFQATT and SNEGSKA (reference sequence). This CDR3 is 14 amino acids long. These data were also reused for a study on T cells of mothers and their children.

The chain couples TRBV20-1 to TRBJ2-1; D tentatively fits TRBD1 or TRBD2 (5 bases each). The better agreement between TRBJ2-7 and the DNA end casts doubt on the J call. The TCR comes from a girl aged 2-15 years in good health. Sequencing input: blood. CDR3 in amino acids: CSARGPGSPNEQYF. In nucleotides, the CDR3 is TGCAGTGCTAGAGGGCCAGGGAGTCCCAACGAGCAGTACTTC.